The T cell receptor (beta chain) under discussion was sequenced for a study of cytomegalovirus exposure and HLA in healthy donors. This CDR3 has 14 amino acids. The V end lost 5 bases, the J end lost 1 base, and 11 bases lay between the germline ends. Germline V gene data show CDR1 as SGHTA and CDR2 as FQGNSA. Vbeta (60) and Jbeta (13) primers were used in the PCR. Produced via immunoSEQ multiplex PCR; TCRdb's table is partial and in-frame only. The sample holds 150,000 to 200,000 clones, 70% to 80% seen once. The rearrangement joins TRBV7-2 to TRBJ2-5, with D maybe TRBD2 (6 bases). The sequence came from a woman in her forties or fifties in good health and CMV-seronegative. The sequencing sample was made of PBMCs. CDR3 region: CASSPGTLQETQYF. DNA for the CDR3: TGTGCCAGCAGCCCCGGGACTCTCCAAGAGACCCAGTACTTC.